A selection of T cell receptor beta chains follows, all from one sample in a study of T-cell reconstitution after alpha-beta-depleted transplantation in children. Via MiXCR, TCRdb re-called the PCR reads, giving one row per CDR3 protein. This table has some 460,000 distinct CDR3 sequences, about a sixth appearing once. Specimen: PBMCs, mostly from graft donor cells, collected 360 days after TCRalphabeta/CD19-depleted stem cell transplant. The receptors here all came from a boy younger than two who had a stem cell transplant for Wiskott-Aldrich syndrome, so the T cells may come from the graft donor. Each CDR3 is given with its conserved first and last residue. Fields, in order: V gene, D gene, clone size, J gene, CDR3 length, CDR3 DNA, CDR3 protein. A D gene is named only where the DNA matches it firmly. Rows may omit the clone size; those that give it use once, few, many or a size class.

V gene: TRBV7-2
D gene: NA
clone size: NA
J gene: TRBJ2-5
CDR3 length: 13
CDR3 DNA: TGTGCCAGCAGCTTAGGAGGGGTCACGGCCCAGTACTTC
CDR3 protein: CASSLGGVTAQYF

V gene: TRBV7-2
D gene: TRBD1
clone size: once
J gene: TRBJ2-7
CDR3 length: 16
CDR3 DNA: TGTGCCAGCAGCTTTGGACAGGGTGGACCAGCCTGCGAGCAGTACTTC
CDR3 protein: CASSFGQGGPACEQYF

V gene: TRBV11-2
D gene: TRBD2
clone size: NA
J gene: TRBJ2-1
CDR3 length: 19
CDR3 DNA: TGTGCCAGCAGCGAAATTTTGACTAGCGGGAGATGGATCGCGAATGAGCAGTTCTTC
CDR3 protein: CASSEILTSGRWIANEQFF

V gene: TRBV20-1
D gene: TRBD1
clone size: few
J gene: TRBJ2-2
CDR3 length: 16
CDR3 DNA: TGCAGTGCTAGAAACCCGGGACAGGGGGACACCGGGGAGCTGTTTTTT
CDR3 protein: CSARNPGQGDTGELFF

V gene: TRBV7-2
D gene: NA
clone size: NA
J gene: TRBJ2-1
CDR3 length: 14
CDR3 DNA: TGTGCCAGCAGCTTAGGGGGGTTCTACAATGAGCAGTTCTTC
CDR3 protein: CASSLGGFYNEQFF

V gene: TRBV12-3/TRBV12-4
D gene: NA
clone size: few
J gene: TRBJ2-3
CDR3 length: 14
CDR3 DNA: TGTGCCAGCGCGGGGAGGTTGAGCACAGATACGCAGTATTTT
CDR3 protein: CASAGRLSTDTQYF

V gene: TRBV4-2
D gene: TRBD1
clone size: few
J gene: TRBJ2-5
CDR3 length: 17
CDR3 DNA: TGTGCCAGCAGCCATGCCGGGACAGGGGGCATATTGGAGACCCAGTACTTC
CDR3 protein: CASSHAGTGGILETQYF

V gene: TRBV24-1
D gene: NA
clone size: many
J gene: TRBJ1-1
CDR3 length: 9
CDR3 DNA: TGTGCCACTCCCTACGAAGCTTTCTTT
CDR3 protein: CATPYEAFF

V gene: TRBV5-1
D gene: NA
clone size: few
J gene: TRBJ2-3
CDR3 length: 19
CDR3 DNA: TGCGCCAGCAGCTTGCTGAGACAGGAACGTCCCTCACGCACAGATACGCAGTATTTT
CDR3 protein: CASSLLRQERPSRTDTQYF

V gene: TRBV5-1
D gene: NA
clone size: few
J gene: TRBJ1-1
CDR3 length: 13
CDR3 DNA: TGCGCCAGCAGCAGGCACGGGGGCACTGAAGCTTTCTTT
CDR3 protein: CASSRHGGTEAFF

V gene: TRBV20-1
D gene: NA
clone size: NA
J gene: TRBJ2-5
CDR3 length: 13
CDR3 DNA: TGCAGTGCGACCGGGACCGTTGGAGAGACCCAGTACTTC
CDR3 protein: CSATGTVGETQYF

V gene: TRBV12-3/TRBV12-4
D gene: NA
clone size: few
J gene: TRBJ2-1
CDR3 length: 15
CDR3 DNA: TGTGCCAGCACTCACCGGGACCCCACGTCCAATGAGCAGTTCTTC
CDR3 protein: CASTHRDPTSNEQFF

V gene: TRBV12-3/TRBV12-4
D gene: NA
clone size: NA
J gene: TRBJ2-5
CDR3 length: 16
CDR3 DNA: TGTGCCAGCAGCGTCCGGGACAATTTTTTTGGAGAGACCCAGTACTTC
CDR3 protein: CASSVRDNFFGETQYF

V gene: TRBV18
D gene: NA
clone size: NA
J gene: TRBJ2-7
CDR3 length: 14
CDR3 DNA: TGTGCCAGCTCACTAACTACGAGCTCCTACGAGCAGTACTTC
CDR3 protein: CASSLTTSSYEQYF